The 27 T cell receptor beta chains below all came from one sample that was sequenced in a study of graft-versus-host responses after intestinal transplantation. Sequencing was performed with immunoSEQ multiplex PCR; in TCRdb, only in-frame clones are kept and a portion is missing. Found here are about 97,000 clones, approximately 92% of them singletons; the top ten hold about 16%. Sequencing was performed on PBMCs, taken roughly 410 days after intestinal transplant. The receptor source for this set is a human patient who received an intestinal transplant, so some T cells may come from the graft donor.

This rearrangement joins TRBV5-8 to TRBJ2-7; 12 bases are shared with TRBD2. This CDR3 spans 15 amino acids. After removal of 6 bases from V and 2 bases from J, the junction contained 6 bases not matched to a gene. The germline CDR1 and CDR2 sequences are SGHTS and YDEGEE. CDR3: CASTWTSGATYEQYF. CDR3 coding DNA: TGTGCCAGCACATGGACTAGCGGGGCAACCTACGAGCAGTACTTC.

The chain joins TRBV5-1 to TRBJ2-7, with 7 bases fitting TRBD1. The CDR3 spans 15 residues. The J segment lost 1 base and the V segment lost 4 bases, leaving 8 bases of the junction unmatched. CDR1 is SGHRS, CDR2 YFSETQ, per germline. CDR3 sequence: CASSRTGLGSYEQYF. Written as DNA, the CDR3 is TGCGCCAGCAGCCGGACAGGACTGGGGTCCTACGAGCAGTACTTC.

This chain connects TRBV25-1 to TRBJ1-3, with a possible D match to TRBD1 (6 bases). The CDR3 runs 17 residues. Trimming pared 4 bases from V and 0 bases from J, leaving 16 bases between. In germline, CDR1 is MGHDK, CDR2 SYGVNS. This CDR3 is CASSGGHPFYSGNTIYF. In DNA, the CDR3 is TGTGCCAGCAGTGGGGGACACCCCTTCTACTCTGGAAACACCATATATTTT. Combining the CDR3 with reference TRBV25-1 and TRBJ1-3 gives the whole variable domain EADIYQTPRYLVIGTGKKITLECSQTMGHDKMYWYQQDPGMELHLIHYSYGVNSTEKGDLSSESTVSRIRTEHFPLTLESARPSHTSQYLCASSGGHPFYSGNTIYFGEGSWLTVV.

The V and J genes are TRBV5-6 and TRBJ1-5; D gene uncertain. The CDR3 spans 14 residues. Germline lookup yields CDR1 SGHDT and CDR2 YYEEEE. The V end was cut by 0 bases, the J end by 1 base, with 5 bases between. The CDR3 bases are TGTGCCAGCAGCTTGGTAGGGAGCAATCAGCCCCAGCATTTT. It translates to CASSLVGSNQPQHF.

The chain couples TRBV11-2 to TRBJ1-5; unclear D gene. Trimming stripped 0 bases from V and 4 bases from J, with 4 bases between. CDR3 length equals 13 residues. The germline gives CDR1 SGHAT, CDR2 FQNNGV. The chain's CDR3 is CASSLDRNQPQHF. The CDR3 nucleotides are TGTGCCAGCAGCTTAGACAGGAATCAGCCCCAGCATTTT.

V is TRBV9 and J is TRBJ2-1; D is unresolved. Trimming shortened V by 0 bases and J by 5 bases, and 9 bases separated the two germline ends. There are 14 residues in the CDR3. Germline V gene data show CDR1 as SGDLS and CDR2 as YYNGEE. CDR3 sequence reads: CASSVVQFDNEQFF. CDR3 DNA sequence: TGTGCCAGCAGCGTAGTACAGTTCGACAATGAGCAGTTCTTC.

V is TRBV7-3 and J is TRBJ2-6; TRBD1 matches at 9 bases. The V gene's germline CDR1 is SGHTA and CDR2 FQGTGA. This CDR3 has 18 amino acids. V gave up 5 bases and J gave up 2 bases; unmatched junction bases: 10. CDR3 residues: CASSASGTGRAGANVLTF. Here the CDR3 DNA reads TGTGCCAGCAGCGCGTCCGGGACAGGGAGAGCTGGGGCCAACGTCCTGACTTTC.

The rearrangement uses TRBV5-1 and TRBJ2-7, with 8 bases lining up with TRBD1. This CDR3 spans 14 amino acids. V was pared by 3 bases and J by 2 bases, with 4 bases of the junction left unmatched. Germline lookup yields CDR1 SGHRS and CDR2 YFSETQ. The CDR3 region has the DNA TGCGCCAGCAGCTCTCTACAGGGGGCCTACGAGCAGTACTTC. It codes for CASSSLQGAYEQYF.

CDR3 nucleotide sequence: TGTGCCAGCAGCTTAGTATCCGGGGCGGCGGGCAATCAGCCCCAGCATTTT. It specifies CASSLVSGAAGNQPQHF. This chain uses TRBV7-9 with TRBJ1-5; a possible D gene is TRBD1 (5 bases). This CDR3 contains 17 residues. From germline, CDR1 is SEHNR and CDR2 FQNEAQ (reference sequence). V lost 1 base and J lost 2, with 15 bases in between.

The rearrangement links TRBV6-5 to TRBJ1-2, with D unclear. Germline V gene data show CDR1 as MNHEY and CDR2 as SVGAGI. The V end lost 10 bases, the J end lost 4 bases, and 10 bases lay between the germline ends. The CDR3 covers 11 residues. The CDR3, as DNA: TGTGCCACCGGAGCGGGCTATGGCTACACCTTC. This encodes CATGAGYGYTF.

The gene calls are TRBV15 and TRBJ2-7; D gene ambiguous. V lost 0 bases to trimming and J lost 0 bases, with 12 bases between them. The germline V gene encodes CDR1 LNHNV and CDR2 YYDKDF (reference sequence). The CDR3 totals 16 residues. The CDR3 reads CATSRDPEPSSYEQYF. Here the CDR3 DNA reads TGTGCCACCAGCAGAGATCCCGAACCTAGCTCCTACGAGCAGTACTTC.

The CDR3 region has the DNA TGCGCCAGCAGTGAGGGGGCAGGAGGTAGGCCCCAGCATTTT. This codes for CASSEGAGGRPQHF. This rearrangement joins TRBV10-2 to TRBJ1-5; tentatively, D is TRBD1 (5 bases). Trimming removed 2 bases from V and 9 bases from J, with 14 bases in between. Germline lookup yields CDR1 WSHSY and CDR2 SAAADI. This CDR3 comprises 14 residues.

This clone was seen only once. V gene TRBV5-6 combines with J gene TRBJ2-5, with D possibly being TRBD2 (6 bases). The J call may be faulty, since TRBJ2-7 better matches the DNA end. CDR1 is SGHDT, CDR2 YYEEEE, per germline. The CDR3 length is 17 residues. The CDR3 region has the DNA TGTGCCAGCAGCCCACACGGAGGGCCACCCGGGTTCCACGAGCAGTACTTC. This translates into CASSPHGGPPGFHEQYF.

This clone has only a few counts. V usage is TRBV6-4 and J usage is TRBJ2-3, with 9 positions matching TRBD2. V lost 2 bases to trimming and J lost 1 base; unmatched junction nucleotides: 7. The germline gives CDR1 MRHNA, CDR2 SNTAGT. The CDR3 has 17 residues. DNA for the CDR3: TGTGCCAGCAGTGACGCGGCGGGCGGGGGGGGCACAGATACGCAGTATTTT. This encodes CASSDAAGGGGTDTQYF.

The chain combines TRBV19 with TRBJ2-7; no clear D gene. The ends were cut back, 5 bases at V and 6 bases at J, with 14 bases in the middle. The germline gives CDR1 LNHDA, CDR2 SQIVND (reference sequence). The CDR3 loop spans 13 amino acids. The CDR3 region has the DNA TGTGCCAGTAGTCCTTCCGTCTTTCGCGAGCAGTACTTC. It translates to CASSPSVFREQYF.

The V call is TRBV9, the J call TRBJ2-6; D unclear. The CDR3 runs to 15 residues. The V gene's germline CDR1 is SGDLS and CDR2 YYNGEE. Deletions cut 4 bases from V and 2 bases from J, with 10 bases between. CDR3 nucleotide sequence: TGTGCCAGCAGCCCCCGGGTAACTGGGGCCAACGTCCTGACTTTC. Translating gives CASSPRVTGANVLTF.

The chain couples TRBV7-3 to TRBJ2-3; possibly TRBD1 or TRBD2 for D (6 bases each). V shed 5 bases and J shed 0 bases, with 15 bases lying between them. The CDR3 length is 16 residues. Looked up from germline, CDR1 is SGHTA and CDR2 is FQGTGA. The CDR3 reads CASSPGPGASTDTQYF. CDR3 bases: TGTGCCAGCAGCCCCGGTCCGGGGGCTAGCACAGATACGCAGTATTTT.

This chain uses TRBV19 with TRBJ2-3; TRBD1 might be the D (6 bases). V lost 6 bases to trimming and J lost 8 bases, with 15 bases between them. The germline gives CDR1 LNHDA, CDR2 SQIVND (reference sequence). The CDR3 consists of 13 residues. The CDR3 reads CASRDSSSATQYF. The CDR3 DNA reads TGTGCCAGTAGGGACAGCTCCTCAGCTACGCAGTATTTT.

The gene calls are TRBV12-5 and TRBJ1-2; D may be TRBD1 (6 bases). The CDR3 covers 12 residues. The V end was cut by 0 bases, the J end by 12 bases, with 11 bases between. Germline V gene sequence: CDR1 LGHNT, CDR2 FRNRAP. The CDR3 nucleotides read TGTGCTAGTGGTTTGGTAAGGGGGGTACACACCTTC. This gives the protein CASGLVRGVHTF. The entire variable domain, with the rest obtained from reference TRBV12-5 and TRBJ1-2, is as follows: DARVTQTPRHKVTEMGQEVTMRCQPILGHNTVFWYRQTMMQGLELLAYFRNRAPLDDSGMPKDRFSAEMPDATLATLKIQPSEPRDSAVYFCASGLVRGVHTFGSGTRLTVV.

This clone has more than one count but fewer than ten. The V and J genes are TRBV27 and TRBJ1-6; no definite D call. Germline loops: CDR1 MNHEY, CDR2 SMNVEV (reference sequence). The CDR3 covers 15 residues. Trimming removed 6 bases from V and 0 bases from J, with 9 bases in between. In DNA, the CDR3 is TGTGCCAGCAGGGACGGTGGCTCCTATAATTCACCCCTCCACTTT. It is translated as CASRDGGSYNSPLHF.

J is TRBJ2-5 and V is TRBV10-3; 7 nucleotides line up with TRBD1. V trimming: 4 bases; J trimming: 5 bases; junction bases outside the gene matches: 4. The CDR3 runs to 13 residues. Germline CDR1 is ENHRY and CDR2 is SYGVKD. This CDR3 is CAISGVQGETQYF. DNA of the CDR3: TGTGCCATCAGTGGGGTACAGGGGGAGACCCAGTACTTC.

CDR3: CASSGGQGTSPLHF. In DNA form, the CDR3 reads TGCGCCAGCAGTGGGGGACAGGGAACTTCACCCCTCCACTTT. V is TRBV5-1 and J is TRBJ1-6; 9 bases are a match to TRBD1. This CDR3 has 14 amino acids. CDR1 and CDR2 (germline): SGHRS, YFSETQ. Trimming at V came to 5 bases and at J to 9 bases, leaving 6 bases not matched to a gene.

The V and J genes are TRBV6-1 and TRBJ2-7; possible D gene TRBD1, 5 bases. Germline V gives CDR1 MNHNS, CDR2 SASEGT. V shed 6 bases and J shed 4 bases, with 13 bases lying between them. This CDR3 has 13 residues. CDR3 DNA: TGTGCCAGCAGCGCCGGACAAATTTACGAGCAGTACTTC. Translating gives CASSAGQIYEQYF.

This clone was observed once. The CDR3 is CASSVSLRGVPDGLFF. CDR3 DNA sequence: TGTGCCAGCAGCGTGTCCCTCAGAGGGGTTCCTGATGGTCTGTTTTTT. The chain employs TRBV14 and TRBJ1-4, with D maybe TRBD1 (5 bases). Germline V gene lookup returns CDR1 SGHDN and CDR2 FVKESK. Trimming removed 5 bases at V and 14 bases at J, with 27 bases between. This CDR3 region has 16 residues.

The V and J genes are TRBV13 and TRBJ2-3; no definite D call. Germline CDR1 is PRHDT and CDR2 is FYEKMQ (reference sequence). CDR3 size: 15 residues. V lost 3 bases, J lost 0 bases, and 10 bases lay in between. The CDR3 nucleotides are TGTGCCAGCAGCTTGTGGCAAACTAGCACAGATACGCAGTATTTT. The encoded protein is CASSLWQTSTDTQYF.

This chain uses TRBV18 with TRBJ1-2; TRBD1 matches at 9 bases. The germline CDR1 and CDR2 sequences are KGHSH and LQKENI. The V and J ends lost 3 bases and 2 bases, in that order; junction bases with no gene match: 1. This CDR3 region has 14 residues. DNA of the CDR3: TGTGCCAGCTCACCGGACAGGGGAAACTATGGCTACACCTTC. Translated, it gives CASSPDRGNYGYTF.

V is TRBV18 and J is TRBJ2-5; a weak D match, TRBD2 (7 bases). Germline values: CDR1 KGHSH, CDR2 LQKENI. The CDR3 length is 17 residues. V was pared by 0 bases and J by 0 bases, with 14 bases between. CDR3 protein: CASSPPKGEGYQETQYF. As DNA, the CDR3 is TGTGCCAGCTCACCACCGAAGGGGGAGGGGTACCAAGAGACCCAGTACTTC.